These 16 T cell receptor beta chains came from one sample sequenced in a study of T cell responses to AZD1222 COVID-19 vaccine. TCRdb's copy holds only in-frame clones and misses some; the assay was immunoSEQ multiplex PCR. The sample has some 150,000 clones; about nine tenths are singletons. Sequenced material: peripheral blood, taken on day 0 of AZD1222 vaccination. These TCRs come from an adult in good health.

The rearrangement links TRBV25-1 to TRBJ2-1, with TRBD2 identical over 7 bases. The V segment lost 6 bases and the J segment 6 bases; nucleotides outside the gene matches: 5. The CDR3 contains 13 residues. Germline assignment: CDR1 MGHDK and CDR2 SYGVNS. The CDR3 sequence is CASRVGRANEQFF. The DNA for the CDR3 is TGTGCCAGCAGGGTTGGGAGGGCCAATGAGCAGTTCTTC.

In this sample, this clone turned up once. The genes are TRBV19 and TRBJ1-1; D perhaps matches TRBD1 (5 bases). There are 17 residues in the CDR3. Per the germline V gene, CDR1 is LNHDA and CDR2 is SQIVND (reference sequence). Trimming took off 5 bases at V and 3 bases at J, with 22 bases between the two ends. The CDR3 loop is CASSFRVPYGADTEAFF. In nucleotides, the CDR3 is TGTGCCAGTAGTTTTCGGGTGCCCTATGGGGCGGACACTGAAGCTTTCTTT. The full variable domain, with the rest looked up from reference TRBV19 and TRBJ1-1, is DGGITQSPKYLFRKEGQNVTLSCEQNLNHDAMYWYRQDPGQGLRLIYYSQIVNDFQKGDIAEGYSVSREKKESFPLTVTSAQKNPTAFYLCASSFRVPYGADTEAFFGQGTRLTVV.

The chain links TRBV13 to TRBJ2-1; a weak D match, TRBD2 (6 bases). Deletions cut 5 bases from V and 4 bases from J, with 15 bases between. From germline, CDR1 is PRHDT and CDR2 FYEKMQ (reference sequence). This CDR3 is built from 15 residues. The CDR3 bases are TGTGCCAGCAGCCCCCCGGAGCGGGTGTACAATGAGCAGTTCTTC. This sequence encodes CASSPPERVYNEQFF. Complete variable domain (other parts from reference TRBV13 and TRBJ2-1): AAGVIQSPRHLIKEKRETATLKCYPIPRHDTVYWYQQGPGQDPQFLISFYEKMQSDKGSIPDRFSAQQFSDYHSELNMSSLELGDSALYFCASSPPERVYNEQFFGPGTRLTVL.

The CDR3 region is CASSVEINSPLHF. DNA for the CDR3: TGTGCCAGCAGCGTAGAGATTAATTCACCCCTCCACTTT. This chain connects TRBV9 to TRBJ1-6, with D hard to call. Germline lookup yields CDR1 SGDLS and CDR2 YYNGEE. This CDR3 contains 13 residues. V lost 0 bases, J lost 6 bases, and 4 bases lay in between.

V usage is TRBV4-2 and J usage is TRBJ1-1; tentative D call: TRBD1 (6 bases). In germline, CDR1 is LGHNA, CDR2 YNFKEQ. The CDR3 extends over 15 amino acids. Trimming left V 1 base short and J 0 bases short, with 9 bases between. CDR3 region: CASSQATGMNTEAFF. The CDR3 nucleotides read TGTGCCAGCAGCCAAGCGACAGGAATGAACACTGAAGCTTTCTTT.

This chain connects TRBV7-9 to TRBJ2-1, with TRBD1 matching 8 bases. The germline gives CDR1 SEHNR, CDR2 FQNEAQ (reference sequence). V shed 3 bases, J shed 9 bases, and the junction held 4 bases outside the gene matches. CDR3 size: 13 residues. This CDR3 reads CASSLVQGGEQFF. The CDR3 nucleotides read TGTGCCAGCAGCTTGGTACAGGGGGGTGAGCAGTTCTTC.

CDR3 region: CASSPSGPRYEQYF. CDR3 nucleotides: TGTGCCAGCAGTCCTAGCGGACCGCGCTACGAGCAGTACTTC. This rearrangement joins TRBV28 to TRBJ2-7, with 7 bases matching TRBD2. Trimming took 5 bases from V and 3 from J; bases not matched to a gene: 7. The germline CDR1 and CDR2 sequences are MDHEN and SYDVKM. This CDR3 region has 14 residues.

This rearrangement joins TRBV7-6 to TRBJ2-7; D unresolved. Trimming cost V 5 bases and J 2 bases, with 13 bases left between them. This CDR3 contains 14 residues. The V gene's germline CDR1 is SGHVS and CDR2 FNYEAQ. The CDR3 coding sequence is TGTGCCAGCAGCCTTACTGACGGAGCCTACGAGCAGTACTTC. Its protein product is CASSLTDGAYEQYF.

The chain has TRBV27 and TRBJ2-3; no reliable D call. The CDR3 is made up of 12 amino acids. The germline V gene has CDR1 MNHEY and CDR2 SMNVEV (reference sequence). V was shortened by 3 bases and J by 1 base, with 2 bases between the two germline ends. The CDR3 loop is CASSLGTDTQYF. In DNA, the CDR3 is TGTGCCAGCAGTTTGGGCACAGATACGCAGTATTTT.

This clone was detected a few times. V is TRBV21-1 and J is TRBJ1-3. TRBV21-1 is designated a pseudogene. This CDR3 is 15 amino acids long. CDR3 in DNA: TGTGCCAGCAGCAAACTTCGGGGAAGGGGAAACACCATATATTTT. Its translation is CASSKLRGRGNTIYF.

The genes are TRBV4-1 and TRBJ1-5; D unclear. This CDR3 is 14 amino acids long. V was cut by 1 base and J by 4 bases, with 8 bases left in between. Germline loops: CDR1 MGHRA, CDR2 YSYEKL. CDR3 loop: CASSQGQANQPQHF. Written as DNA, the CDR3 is TGCGCCAGCAGCCAAGGTCAGGCTAATCAGCCCCAGCATTTT.

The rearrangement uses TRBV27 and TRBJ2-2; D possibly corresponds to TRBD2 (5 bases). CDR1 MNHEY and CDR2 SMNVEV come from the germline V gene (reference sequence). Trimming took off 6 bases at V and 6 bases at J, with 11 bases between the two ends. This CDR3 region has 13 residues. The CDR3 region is CASSQLEAGELFF. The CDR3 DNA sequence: TGTGCCAGCAGCCAACTAGAGGCCGGGGAGCTGTTTTTT.

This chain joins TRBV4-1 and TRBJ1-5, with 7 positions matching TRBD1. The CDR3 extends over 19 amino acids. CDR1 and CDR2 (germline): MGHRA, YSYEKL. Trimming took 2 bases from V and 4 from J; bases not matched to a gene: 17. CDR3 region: CASSQIAGTDQGVNQPQHF. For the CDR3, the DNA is TGCGCCAGCAGCCAAATTGCGGGGACAGATCAAGGAGTTAATCAGCCCCAGCATTTT.

The CDR3 bases are TGTGCCAGCAGTTTATATCCGGACAGGGTGGACACCATATATTTT. As protein: CASSLYPDRVDTIYF. The chain has TRBV28 and TRBJ1-3, with TRBD1 identical over 8 bases. CDR3 size: 15 residues. V shed 1 base and J 8 bases; nucleotides not matched to a gene: 7. Per germline, CDR1 MDHEN and CDR2 SYDVKM.

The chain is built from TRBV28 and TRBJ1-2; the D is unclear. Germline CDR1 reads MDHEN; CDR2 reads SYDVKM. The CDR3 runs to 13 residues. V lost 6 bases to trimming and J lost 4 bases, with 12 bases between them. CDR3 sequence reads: CASRRTRGYGYTF. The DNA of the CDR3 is TGTGCCAGCAGGAGGACGCGGGGCTATGGCTACACCTTC.

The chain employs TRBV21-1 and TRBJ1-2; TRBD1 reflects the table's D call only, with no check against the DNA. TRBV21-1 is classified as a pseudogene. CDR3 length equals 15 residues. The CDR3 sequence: CASSKLVRWASDYTF. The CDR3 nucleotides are TGTGCCAGCAGCAAATTAGTCAGGTGGGCTTCGGACTACACCTTC.